The source of this T cell receptor beta chain is a study of chemoradiotherapy in HPV16-positive cancers. Profiled with immunoSEQ multiplex PCR; TCRdb holds only in-frame clones, not every one. In the table there are some 9,300 clones, roughly 88% of which are singletons. Repeated repertoire sampling spanned the course of chemoradiotherapy. The CDR3 spans 18 residues. Per the germline V gene, CDR1 is SGHVS and CDR2 is FQNEAQ. V lost 0 bases to trimming and J lost 0 bases, with 12 bases between them. The origin of this receptor is a human donor with HPV-associated anogenital cancer. V is TRBV7-8 and J is TRBJ1-6; D gene ambiguous. The sample consisted of blood, taken from a patient who underwent chemoradiotherapy. CDR3 in DNA: TGTGCCAGCAGCTTAGCCTCATGGAAGCCCTCCTATAATTCACCCCTCCACTTT. Translation: CASSLASWKPSYNSPLHF.